Listed here are 24 T cell receptor beta chains from one sample, sequenced in a study of blood T cell repertoires in COVID-19. Produced via immunoSEQ multiplex PCR; TCRdb's table is partial and in-frame only. Among 100,000 to 150,000 clones listed, over 75% were seen once. The sample comprised peripheral blood. These receptors came from a man aged 65-85 years with active COVID-19.

This clone was observed a handful of times. The V gene is TRBV19, the J gene TRBJ2-7, with 7 bases identical to TRBD2. Germline CDR1 is LNHDA and CDR2 is SQIVND (reference sequence). V lost 5 bases and J lost 6; bases outside the gene matches: 10. This CDR3 spans 14 amino acids. CDR3 in DNA: TGTGCCAGTAGTCCCCGGGGGAGGGGTGGCGAGCAGTACTTC. It translates to CASSPRGRGGEQYF.

The chain uses TRBV6-6 and TRBJ2-1, with 7 bases matching TRBD2. This CDR3 contains 16 residues. The V segment lost 6 bases and the J segment 3 bases; nucleotides outside the gene matches: 11. From germline, CDR1 is MNHNY and CDR2 SVGAGI (reference sequence). The CDR3 coding sequence is TGTGCCAGCAGAGGGACTGCTGGGGACTACTACAATGAGCAGTTCTTC. It yields the protein CASRGTAGDYYNEQFF.

This clone occurred a few times. This chain joins TRBV27 and TRBJ2-3; 8 nucleotides align to TRBD2. This CDR3 has 15 residues. V was pared by 7 bases and J by 0 bases, with 6 bases of the junction left unmatched. The germline gives CDR1 MNHEY, CDR2 SMNVEV (reference sequence). CDR3 coding DNA: TGTGCCAGCAATAAGATAGCGGGGAGCACAGATACGCAGTATTTT. Its translation is CASNKIAGSTDTQYF.

The chain uses TRBV5-1 and TRBJ2-3; 7 bases map to TRBD1. The CDR3 is 15 amino acids. Germline lookup yields CDR1 SGHRS and CDR2 YFSETQ. V lost 4 bases to trimming and J lost 1 base; unmatched junction nucleotides: 6. The CDR3 spells CASSPAGGRTDTQYF. The CDR3 DNA is TGCGCCAGCAGCCCCGCAGGGGGACGCACAGATACGCAGTATTTT.

This chain links TRBV29-1 with TRBJ1-5, with 9 bases identical to TRBD1. This CDR3 contains 13 residues. After removal of 7 bases from V and 5 bases from J, the junction contained 6 bases not matched to a gene. The germline V gene encodes CDR1 SQVTM and CDR2 ANQGSEA. The CDR3 protein is CSARTGADQPQHF. The CDR3, as DNA: TGCAGCGCCCGGACAGGGGCCGATCAGCCCCAGCATTTT.

In its sample, this clone was seen once. The rearrangement joins TRBV3-1 (or the pseudogene TRBV3-2) to TRBJ2-3; D call uncertain. The CDR3 totals 12 residues. V was trimmed by 0 bases and J by 8 bases, leaving 6 bases between them. Germline lookup yields CDR1 LGHDT and CDR2 YNNKEL (reference sequence). The CDR3 is CASSQELSTQYF. The CDR3 DNA follows: TGTGCCAGCAGCCAAGAGCTATCTACGCAGTATTTT.

The chain recombines TRBV28 with TRBJ1-2, with a tentative D call TRBD1 (6 bases). Trimming removed 6 bases at V and 0 bases at J, with 14 bases between. CDR1 and CDR2 from the germline V gene are MDHEN and SYDVKM. The CDR3 contains 15 residues. DNA for the CDR3: TGTGCCAGCAGGACCCGGGACATAGCTAACTATGGCTACACCTTC. Translating gives CASRTRDIANYGYTF.

The chain couples TRBV28 to TRBJ1-5; TRBD1 matches 10 bases. Trimming at V came to 5 bases and at J to 2 bases, leaving 6 bases not matched to a gene. The CDR3 is 16 residues long. Looked up from germline, CDR1 is MDHEN and CDR2 is SYDVKM. The CDR3 region is CASSRQGAGGNQPQHF. The CDR3 DNA follows: TGTGCCAGCAGTCGACAGGGGGCGGGTGGCAATCAGCCCCAGCATTTT.

This chain uses TRBV27 with TRBJ1-1; tentative D call: TRBD1 (5 bases). CDR1 is MNHEY, CDR2 SMNVEV, per germline (reference sequence). The ends were cut back, 2 bases at V and 0 bases at J, with 7 bases in the middle. CDR3 size: 14 residues. This chain's CDR3 is CASSLGAMNTEAFF. The CDR3 DNA is TGTGCCAGCAGTTTAGGGGCTATGAACACTGAAGCTTTCTTT.

The chain is built from TRBV7-2 and TRBJ2-2, with D perhaps TRBD2 (6 bases). Germline V gives CDR1 SGHTA, CDR2 FQGNSA. Trimming cost V 5 bases and J 2 bases, with 15 bases left between them. This CDR3 is 16 amino acids long. This CDR3 is CASSTLGLLNTGELFF. In DNA form, the CDR3 reads TGTGCCAGCAGCACATTGGGACTGCTCAACACCGGGGAGCTGTTTTTT.

The chain combines TRBV28 with TRBJ1-2, with TRBD1 matching over 11 bases. CDR3 size: 13 residues. The junction had 3 bases not matched to a gene; V was cut back by 8 bases and J by 4 bases. Per the germline V gene, CDR1 is MDHEN and CDR2 is SYDVKM. The CDR3 sequence: CASGTGGLYGYTF. The CDR3 DNA reads as TGTGCCAGCGGGACAGGGGGACTCTATGGCTACACCTTC.

The rearrangement joins TRBV11-2 to TRBJ2-1, with 7 bases aligning to TRBD2. The trim removed 1 base at V and 1 base at J, leaving 10 bases unmatched. Germline-derived CDR1 and CDR2 are SGHAT and FQNNGV. The CDR3 has 18 residues. The CDR3 bases are TGTGCCAGCAGCTTAGTGGGAGGGGTCCCGTCTTCCTACAATGAGCAGTTCTTC. It translates to CASSLVGGVPSSYNEQFF.

This chain connects TRBV19 to TRBJ2-7; 9 bases line up with TRBD1. Unmatched junction bases numbered 6, after V lost 4 bases and J lost 2 bases. Germline-derived CDR1 and CDR2 are LNHDA and SQIVND (reference sequence). The CDR3 runs to 15 residues. The CDR3 bases are TGTGCCAGTAGTACTGCCGGGACAGGGCCCTACGAGCAGTACTTC. Translated, it gives CASSTAGTGPYEQYF.

This chain links TRBV30 with TRBJ2-3; 8 bases line up with TRBD2. Trimming cost V 3 bases and J 2 bases; bases outside gene matches: 10. CDR3 length: 16 residues. Germline assignment: CDR1 GTSNPN and CDR2 SVGIG (reference sequence). The CDR3 nucleotides are TGTGCCTGGAGCCCTGGGCTAGCGGGCCCCACAGATACGCAGTATTTT. Its protein product is CAWSPGLAGPTDTQYF.

V usage is TRBV2 and J usage is TRBJ2-2; D is perhaps TRBD2 (6 bases). V was clipped by 4 bases and J by 0 bases, with 12 bases between them. Germline CDR1 SNHLY, CDR2 FYNNEI. The CDR3 is made up of 16 amino acids. The CDR3 region is CASSGAASANTGELFF. Written as DNA, the CDR3 is TGTGCCAGCAGTGGGGCGGCTAGCGCGAACACCGGGGAGCTGTTTTTT.

The V gene is TRBV6-6, the J gene TRBJ2-1, with D hard to call. The CDR3 covers 14 residues. The germline CDR1 and CDR2 sequences are MNHNY and SVGAGI (reference sequence). Trimming removed 6 bases from V and 3 bases from J, with 12 bases in between. The CDR3, as DNA: TGTGCCAGCAGAGACGGAGACCACTACAATGAGCAGTTCTTC. This gives the protein CASRDGDHYNEQFF.

The chain joins TRBV6-4 to TRBJ2-2; maybe TRBD2 (6 bases). The CDR3 runs 14 residues. Germline lookup yields CDR1 MRHNA and CDR2 SNTAGT. V shed 2 bases and J shed 5 bases, with 9 bases lying between them. CDR3 nucleotides: TGTGCCAGCAGTGACCTCGGAGGGACCGGGGAGCTGTTTTTT. Protein product: CASSDLGGTGELFF.

J is TRBJ2-7 and V is TRBV28; D may be TRBD2 (5 bases). V lost 3 bases and J lost 3, with 21 bases in between. CDR3 length: 17 amino acids. From germline, CDR1 is MDHEN and CDR2 SYDVKM. CDR3 sequence reads: CASSFPPGFERNYEQYF. Written as DNA, the CDR3 is TGTGCCAGCAGTTTCCCTCCCGGGTTCGAGCGGAACTACGAGCAGTACTTC.

V gene TRBV19 combines with J gene TRBJ2-7; 8 bases align to TRBD2. This CDR3 is built from 13 residues. In germline, CDR1 is LNHDA, CDR2 SQIVND (reference sequence). Germline trimming cut 5 bases from V and 4 bases from J; bases unmatched to any gene: 4. For the CDR3, the DNA is TGTGCCAGTAGTCCCAGCGGGAGTTACGAGCAGTACTTC. Encoded protein: CASSPSGSYEQYF.

This clone was counted a few times. The chain employs TRBV3-1 (or the pseudogene TRBV3-2) and TRBJ1-1; D not certain. The CDR3 has 14 residues. The germline V gene has CDR1 LGHDT and CDR2 YNNKEL (reference sequence). Trimming pared 1 base from V and 2 bases from J, leaving 8 bases between. CDR3: CASSQVGVNTEAFF. The CDR3 DNA follows: TGTGCCAGCAGCCAAGTCGGGGTTAACACTGAAGCTTTCTTT.

The table lists this clone with a count of one. This chain uses TRBV9 with TRBJ2-2; 12 nucleotides agree with TRBD2. Germline values: CDR1 SGDLS, CDR2 YYNGEE. CDR3 length: 16 residues. The J segment lost 4 bases and the V segment lost 4 bases, leaving 5 bases of the junction unmatched. In nucleotides, the CDR3 is TGTGCCAGCAGCCTCCGACTAGCGGGAGCCACCGGGGAGCTGTTTTTT. Protein product: CASSLRLAGATGELFF.

The J gene is TRBJ2-3, the V gene TRBV10-2; TRBD2 matches 9 bases. J gave up 0 bases and V 6 bases, and 4 bases lay outside the gene matches. Germline CDR1 is WSHSY and CDR2 is SAAADI. This CDR3 has 15 residues. The CDR3 bases are TGCGCCAGCAGAACCGGACTAGCGAGCACAGATACGCAGTATTTT. Translating gives CASRTGLASTDTQYF.

The chain is built from TRBV27 and TRBJ1-5, with 10 bases lining up with TRBD1. V lost 6 bases to trimming and J lost 7 bases; unmatched junction nucleotides: 9. The germline CDR1 and CDR2 sequences are MNHEY and SMNVEV (reference sequence). The CDR3 covers 15 residues. The CDR3 DNA reads as TGTGCCAGCAGACCGGGACAGGGGTTTTGGCAGCCCCAGCATTTT. Translated, it gives CASRPGQGFWQPQHF.

The sample holds a few counts of this clone. The chain has TRBV4-1 and TRBJ2-1; TRBD2 matches at 16 bases. J was trimmed by 8 bases and V by 8 bases; bases with no gene match: 9. This CDR3 region has 16 residues. Germline lookup yields CDR1 MGHRA and CDR2 YSYEKL. The CDR3 DNA is TGCGCCAGCGGGGGGGGGACTAGCGGGAGGGATGATGAGCAGTTCTTC. Translated, it gives CASGGGTSGRDDEQFF.